Below are 16 T cell receptor beta chains sequenced from a single sample in a study of memory CD4+ T cells and cytomegalovirus serostatus. Using immunoSEQ multiplex PCR, the repertoire was profiled, and TCRdb retains in-frame clones only, with some absent. The top ten hold around 0.73% of the sample, which has 65,000 to 95,000 clones, about 85% seen once. Single viable CD3+CD4+CD8-CD45RO+ cells were sorted as the memory CD4+ T cells. The sequenced sample was memory CD4+ T cells from blood. The source is an adult in good health and CMV-seronegative.

This clone was counted at least ten times. The rearrangement uses TRBV5-8 and TRBJ1-1, with D possibly being TRBD1 (5 bases). The CDR3 has 13 amino acids. V shed 4 bases and J shed 1 base, with 8 bases lying between them. Germline V gives CDR1 SGHTS, CDR2 YDEGEE. This CDR3 reads CASSRTGNTEAFF. The DNA of the CDR3 is TGTGCCAGCAGCCGCACAGGGAACACTGAAGCTTTCTTT.

This clone was seen at least ten times. This sequence joins TRBV12-5 and TRBJ1-1; possibly TRBD1 for D (6 bases). V lost 4 bases to trimming and J lost 0 bases, with 15 bases between them. The CDR3 is 16 residues long. Per germline, CDR1 LGHNT and CDR2 FRNRAP. The CDR3 DNA reads TGTGCTAGTGGTTCCCCTTCGACAGGCATGAACACTGAAGCTTTCTTT. This encodes CASGSPSTGMNTEAFF.

The V call is TRBV5-4, the J call TRBJ2-5, with 9 bases lining up with TRBD2. The CDR3 is 17 amino acids. J was trimmed by 5 bases and V by 4 bases; bases with no gene match: 15. CDR1 and CDR2 (germline): SGHNT, YYREEE (reference sequence). CDR3 loop: CASSNPLGGGALETQYF. CDR3 bases: TGTGCCAGCAGCAACCCACTCGGCGGGGGGGCACTGGAGACCCAGTACTTC.

This chain uses TRBV11-2 with TRBJ1-2, with D uncertain. Trimming removed 3 bases from V and 5 bases from J, with 13 bases in between. Germline values: CDR1 SGHAT, CDR2 FQNNGV. This CDR3 is built from 14 residues. CDR3 DNA: TGTGCCAGCAGCTTGGAGAGGGCCCGGTATGGCTACACCTTC. Translated, it gives CASSLERARYGYTF.

V usage is TRBV2 and J usage is TRBJ1-5; no definite D call. V lost 7 bases to trimming and J lost 3 bases, with 10 bases between them. The germline gives CDR1 SNHLY, CDR2 FYNNEI. The CDR3 runs 13 residues. The CDR3 region has the DNA TGTGCCAGCAAGATAAACACCAATCAGCCCCAGCATTTT. Encoded protein: CASKINTNQPQHF. Combining the CDR3 with reference TRBV2 and TRBJ1-5 gives the whole variable domain EPEVTQTPSHQVTQMGQEVILRCVPISNHLYFYWYRQILGQKVEFLVSFYNNEISEKSEIFDDQFSVERPDGSNFTLKIRSTKLEDSAMYFCASKINTNQPQHFGDGTRLSIL.

This sequence joins TRBV19 and TRBJ2-1, with 8 bases matching TRBD2. CDR3 size: 15 residues. The germline V gene encodes CDR1 LNHDA and CDR2 SQIVND (reference sequence). V was pared by 5 bases and J by 4 bases, with 7 bases of the junction left unmatched. The CDR3 bases are TGTGCCAGTAGTCCCTTGCGGGGGGCTTACAATGAGCAGTTCTTC. Residues: CASSPLRGAYNEQFF.

This sequence joins TRBV6-4 and TRBJ2-1, with D perhaps TRBD1 (6 bases). Trimming stripped 0 bases from V and 1 base from J, with 13 bases between. This CDR3 spans 17 amino acids. CDR1 MRHNA and CDR2 SNTAGT come from the germline V gene. In DNA, the CDR3 is TGTGCCAGCAGTGACTCGAGGGGTAGGGGGTCCTACAATGAGCAGTTCTTC. This gives the protein CASSDSRGRGSYNEQFF.

The rearrangement links TRBV4-2 to TRBJ2-1; 9 bases line up with TRBD2. Trimming at V came to 0 bases and at J to 6 bases, leaving 3 bases not matched to a gene. This CDR3 has 15 residues. Looked up from germline, CDR1 is LGHNA and CDR2 is YNFKEQ. In nucleotides, the CDR3 is TGTGCCAGCAGCCAAGAACTAGCGGGCGTCAATGAGCAGTTCTTC. It codes for CASSQELAGVNEQFF.

The chain carries TRBV2 and TRBJ2-3; D is ambiguous. Germline values: CDR1 SNHLY, CDR2 FYNNEI. This CDR3 is built from 14 residues. The V end was cut by 1 base, the J end by 2 bases, with 7 bases between. For the CDR3, the DNA is TGTGCCAGCAGTGAAGGGGTCTACACAGATACGCAGTATTTT. Protein product: CASSEGVYTDTQYF.

The chain carries TRBV30 and TRBJ2-7; D not certain. V was cut by 2 bases and J by 2 bases, with 7 bases left in between. Germline-derived CDR1 and CDR2 are GTSNPN and SVGIG (reference sequence). The CDR3 runs 12 residues. CDR3: CAWSRWAYEQYF. DNA for the CDR3: TGTGCCTGGAGTCGCTGGGCCTACGAGCAGTACTTC.

The chain recombines TRBV5-4 with TRBJ2-5; D is possibly TRBD1 or TRBD2 (6 bases each). Germline V gene sequence: CDR1 SGHNT, CDR2 YYREEE (reference sequence). The V gene lost 0 bases and the J gene lost 2 bases, with 11 bases spanning the gap. The CDR3 is 15 amino acids. The CDR3 spells CASSLVGGQQETQYF. CDR3 DNA sequence: TGTGCCAGCAGCTTGGTTGGGGGGCAGCAAGAGACCCAGTACTTC.

The sample holds one count of this clone. The V and J genes are TRBV6-1 and TRBJ1-1; D possibly corresponds to TRBD1 (6 bases). The CDR3 runs 15 residues. The V end was cut by 6 bases, the J end by 5 bases, with 19 bases between. Germline CDR1 is MNHNS and CDR2 is SASEGT. The CDR3 sequence: CASRVGPGAWTEAFF. CDR3 bases: TGTGCCAGCAGGGTGGGTCCAGGGGCTTGGACTGAAGCTTTCTTT.

This clone showed up just a few times. The chain couples TRBV25-1 to TRBJ1-6; weak D call: TRBD1 (6 bases). CDR1 and CDR2 from the germline V gene are MGHDK and SYGVNS. V lost 6 bases, J lost 6 bases, and 12 bases lay in between. The CDR3 contains 14 residues. The CDR3 loop reads CASRTGVSNSPLHF. In DNA, the CDR3 is TGTGCCAGCAGGACAGGTGTATCTAATTCACCCCTCCACTTT.

The J gene is TRBJ2-3, the V gene TRBV30; 11 bases fit TRBD2. The germline V gene has CDR1 GTSNPN and CDR2 SVGIG (reference sequence). This CDR3 spans 14 amino acids. V lost 6 bases and J lost 2; bases outside the gene matches: 4. CDR3 bases: TGTGCCTGTTCTAGCGGGGGGACCACAGATACGCAGTATTTT. It specifies CACSSGGTTDTQYF.

This clone came up once. CDR3 sequence (DNA): TGTGCCAGCAGCCCAGGGTCGCCAGCAAGTTTGCTCCTTAACTATGGCTACACCTTC. Translating gives CASSPGSPASLLLNYGYTF. The chain combines TRBV7-6 with TRBJ1-2; TRBD1 is a possible D gene (5 bases). Germline CDR1 reads SGHVS; CDR2 reads FNYEAQ. With 5 bases removed from V and 1 base from J, the gap between germline ends came to 26 bases. This CDR3 spans 19 amino acids. The full variable domain, rest sourced from reference TRBV7-6 and TRBJ1-2, is GAGVSQSPRYKVTKRGQDVALRCDPISGHVSLYWYRQALGQGPEFLTYFNYEAQQDKSGLPNDRFSAERPEGSISTLTIQRTEQRDSAMYRCASSPGSPASLLLNYGYTFGSGTRLTVV.

This clone was detected only a few times. V usage is TRBV9 and J usage is TRBJ2-5; D ambiguous. CDR3 length: 15 residues. CDR1 is SGDLS, CDR2 YYNGEE, per germline. Between the trimmed V and J ends, which lost 0 bases and 2 bases, there was a span of 11 bases. The CDR3 DNA is TGTGCCAGCAGCGTAGATCCAGGACCGCAAGAGACCCAGTACTTC. Its protein product is CASSVDPGPQETQYF.